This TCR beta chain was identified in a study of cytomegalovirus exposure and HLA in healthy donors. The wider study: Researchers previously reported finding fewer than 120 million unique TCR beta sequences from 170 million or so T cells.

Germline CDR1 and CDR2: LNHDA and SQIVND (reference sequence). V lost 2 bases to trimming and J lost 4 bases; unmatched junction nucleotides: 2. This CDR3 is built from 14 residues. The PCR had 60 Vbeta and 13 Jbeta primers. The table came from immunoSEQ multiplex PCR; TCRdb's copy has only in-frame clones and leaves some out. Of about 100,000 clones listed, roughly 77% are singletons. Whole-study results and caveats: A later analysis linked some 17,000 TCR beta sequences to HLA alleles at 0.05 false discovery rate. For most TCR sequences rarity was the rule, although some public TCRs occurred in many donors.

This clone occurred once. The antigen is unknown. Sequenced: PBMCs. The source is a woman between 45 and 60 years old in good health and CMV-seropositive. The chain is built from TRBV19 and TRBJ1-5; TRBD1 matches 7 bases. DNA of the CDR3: TGTGCCAGTAGTATAACGACAGGGAATCAGCCCCAGCATTTT. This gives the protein CASSITTGNQPQHF.